Each of the 20 T cell receptor beta chains below was sequenced from the same sample in a study of regulatory T cells in long-lasting Graves disease. Arm-PCR of CDR3 regions with iRepertoire HTBI primers generated TCR beta libraries. TCRdb recomputed calls from the multiplex PCR reads with MiXCR, one row per CDR3 protein. The table includes 400,000 to 500,000 distinct CDR3 sequences, 11% to 15% detected once. The sample's time point: newly diagnosed GD, antithyroid drugs for less than 3 months. The authors made the TCR library using RNA they extracted from PBMCs. Another study also made use of these data, one on T cells in Graves' hyperthyroidism and ophthalmopathy.

Sequenced material: peripheral blood mononuclear cells (PBMCs), taken at new diagnosis, from a patient treated with antithyroid drugs. These receptors all come from a woman between 50 and 59 years old with Graves disease.

There are many counts of this clonotype. V usage is TRBV29-1 and J usage is TRBJ2-7; 9 nucleotides agree with TRBD1. V shed 4 bases, J shed 2 bases, and the junction held 6 bases outside the gene matches. This CDR3 is 14 amino acids long. The germline V gene has CDR1 SQVTM and CDR2 ANQGSEA. Here the CDR3 DNA reads TGCAGCGTTGGTCGGGACAGGGTGACCTACGAGCAGTACTTC. Encoded protein: CSVGRDRVTYEQYF.

This clonotype was observed a few times. A much larger clonotype is one base distant, so this may be a read error. The chain has TRBV5-1 and TRBJ1-1; 9 bases match TRBD1. The CDR3 loop spans 15 amino acids. CDR1 SGHRS and CDR2 YFSETQ come from the germline V gene. CDR3 amino acids: CASSFTGGLNTEACF. The CDR3 DNA is TGCGCCAGCAGCTTTACAGGGGGCCTGAACACTGAAGCTTGCTTT.

Ten or more counts support this clonotype. The chain links TRBV12-3 or TRBV12-4 to TRBJ1-1; D unresolved. Trimming stripped 4 bases from V and 11 bases from J, with 11 bases between. The CDR3 is 11 amino acids. This chain's CDR3 is CASSSPPWAFF. DNA of the CDR3: TGTGCCAGCAGTTCACCACCTTGGGCTTTCTTT.

This clonotype was observed a few times. CDR3 amino acids: CASSLTGGNGANVLTF. DNA for the CDR3: TGTGCCAGCAGCCTGACAGGGGGAAATGGGGCCAACGTCCTGACTTTC. V gene TRBV6-1 combines with J gene TRBJ2-6; 9 positions agree with TRBD1. The CDR3 contains 16 residues. V shed 6 bases and J 3 bases; nucleotides not matched to a gene: 6. CDR1 is MNHNS and CDR2 is SASEGT in the germline V gene.

A note on this clonotype: One end of the junction does not line up with germline, which may come from a read error. The J gene is TRBJ2-7, the V gene TRBV20-1, with 8 bases matching TRBD2. Per the germline V gene, CDR1 is DFQATT and CDR2 is SNEGSKA (reference sequence). This CDR3 has 12 residues. In nucleotides, the CDR3 is TGCAGTGCTAGAGATCTCTCCCAGCGGGGGAGCTTC. It translates to CSARDLSQRGSF.

This clonotype occurred many times. The V call is TRBV10-3, the J call TRBJ2-1, with 7 bases identical to TRBD2. Germline trimming cut 7 bases from V and 3 bases from J; bases unmatched to any gene: 3. The CDR3 runs 13 residues. Germline V gene data show CDR1 as ENHRY and CDR2 as SYGVKD. The CDR3 loop reads CAIKGGGYNEQFF. CDR3 DNA sequence: TGTGCCATCAAGGGCGGGGGCTACAATGAGCAGTTCTTC.

In this sample, this clonotype turned up many times. This chain joins TRBV5-1 and TRBJ2-3; maybe TRBD2 (7 bases). V was clipped by 0 bases and J by 6 bases, with 17 bases between them. The CDR3 is 16 amino acids. The germline CDR1 and CDR2 sequences are SGHRS and YFSETQ. The CDR3 coding sequence is TGCGCCAGCAGCTTGGCCGGGGGGCGAGATTCGGATACGCAGTATTTT. Protein product: CASSLAGGRDSDTQYF.

The V call is TRBV2, the J call TRBJ2-1; D might be TRBD2 (5 bases). Trimming took 8 bases from V and 6 from J, leaving 14 bases between them. The CDR3 runs 13 residues. CDR1 is SNHLY and CDR2 is FYNNEI in the germline V gene. In nucleotides, the CDR3 is TGTGCCAGCTTGAGGGTGGGGATCAATGAGCAGTTCTTC. This codes for CASLRVGINEQFF.

This clonotype has at least ten counts. The genes are TRBV3-1 and TRBJ2-2; 11 bases agree with TRBD2. The germline CDR1 and CDR2 sequences are LGHDT and YNNKEL (reference sequence). Trimming cost V 2 bases and J 1 base; bases outside gene matches: 0. This CDR3 contains 16 residues. The CDR3 protein is CASSQTSGRNTGELFF. The DNA for the CDR3 is TGTGCCAGCAGCCAAACTAGCGGGAGGAACACCGGGGAGCTGTTTTTT.

This clonotype was observed many times. This chain links TRBV27 with TRBJ2-7, with D perhaps TRBD2 (5 bases). In germline, CDR1 is MNHEY, CDR2 SMNVEV (reference sequence). The germline V and J ends were trimmed by 6 bases and 3 bases, with 12 bases remaining between them. This CDR3 is built from 13 residues. The CDR3 region is CASSRTPNYEQYF. Here the CDR3 DNA reads TGTGCCAGCAGCCGGACTCCTAACTACGAGCAGTACTTC.

This rearrangement joins TRBV28 to TRBJ2-4, with a possible D match to TRBD2 (7 bases). V dropped 4 bases and J dropped 0 bases, with 22 bases sitting between them. Germline CDR1 and CDR2: MDHEN and SYDVKM. The CDR3 is 19 amino acids. CDR3 in amino acids: CASSSPPVGGLLAKNIQYF. For the CDR3, the DNA is TGTGCCAGCAGTTCACCCCCCGTGGGGGGGCTATTAGCCAAAAACATTCAGTACTTC.

This chain links TRBV27 with TRBJ2-7; D is unresolved. The CDR3 length is 13 residues. The germline V and J ends were trimmed by 1 base and 2 bases, with 6 bases remaining between them. From germline, CDR1 is MNHEY and CDR2 SMNVEV (reference sequence). In DNA form, the CDR3 reads TGTGCCAGCAGTTTATACACGACCTACGAGCAGTACTTC. Protein product: CASSLYTTYEQYF.

This rearrangement joins TRBV29-1 to TRBJ2-3, with 12 bases that match TRBD2. There are 14 residues in the CDR3. Germline-derived CDR1 and CDR2 are SQVTM and ANQGSEA. V lost 4 bases to trimming and J lost 3 bases; unmatched junction nucleotides: 2. CDR3 region: CSVAGTSGTDTQYF. CDR3 nucleotides: TGCAGCGTTGCAGGGACTAGCGGGACAGATACGCAGTATTTT.

This clonotype was recorded at least ten times. The chain joins TRBV7-9 to TRBJ2-7, with 9 bases matching TRBD2. Unmatched junction bases numbered 10, after V lost 5 bases and J lost 2 bases. Germline CDR1 and CDR2: SEHNR and FQNEAQ (reference sequence). This CDR3 is built from 16 residues. The CDR3 loop is CASSQWGSGRPYEQYF. DNA of the CDR3: TGTGCCAGCAGCCAGTGGGGTAGCGGGAGACCCTACGAGCAGTACTTC.

About this clonotype: Since a much larger clone is just one base distant, this may be a read error. The V and J genes are TRBV28 and TRBJ2-4; 8 bases are shared with TRBD2. Germline V lookup: CDR1 MDHEN, CDR2 SYDVKM. CDR3 length equals 15 residues. Here the CDR3 reads CASSPGGVDKDIQYF. CDR3 DNA: TGTGCCAGCAGTCCCGGGGGGGTGGACAAAGACATTCAGTACTTC.

This clonotype was found many times. This chain links TRBV28 with TRBJ1-1; no reliable D call. The germline gives CDR1 MDHEN, CDR2 SYDVKM. V was clipped by 4 bases and J by 8 bases, with 11 bases between them. CDR3 length equals 12 residues. The chain's CDR3 is CASSWGVDEAFF. CDR3 nucleotides: TGTGCCAGCAGTTGGGGAGTCGACGAAGCTTTCTTT.

The chain combines TRBV6-5 with TRBJ2-7; TRBD2 agrees at 11 bases. The CDR3 runs 17 residues. Germline V gene sequence: CDR1 MNHEY, CDR2 SVGAGI. V lost 0 bases to trimming and J lost 3 bases; unmatched junction nucleotides: 7. CDR3 protein: CASSYSASGRKGYEQYF. The DNA for the CDR3 is TGTGCCAGCAGTTACTCGGCTAGCGGGAGGAAAGGCTACGAGCAGTACTTC.

Many counts were recorded for this clonotype. The chain joins TRBV12-3 or TRBV12-4 to TRBJ2-5, with D perhaps TRBD2 (5 bases). This CDR3 contains 14 residues. V gave up 2 bases and J gave up 4 bases, with 11 bases separating them. CDR3 in amino acids: CASSLWGVPETQYF. Here the CDR3 DNA reads TGTGCCAGCAGTTTATGGGGAGTACCAGAGACCCAGTACTTC.

The chain uses TRBV12-3 or TRBV12-4 and TRBJ2-2; 8 bases are shared with TRBD1. CDR3 size: 15 residues. The V segment lost 6 bases and the J segment 6 bases; nucleotides outside the gene matches: 9. This CDR3 reads CASSPGTGSAGELFF. CDR3 nucleotides: TGTGCCAGCAGCCCCGGGACAGGCTCGGCCGGGGAGCTGTTTTTT.

The chain has TRBV5-1 and TRBJ2-2; weak D call: TRBD2 (5 bases). Looked up from germline, CDR1 is SGHRS and CDR2 is YFSETQ. This CDR3 has 15 amino acids. V was pared by 2 bases and J by 3 bases, with 11 bases between. CDR3 in DNA: TGCGCCAGCAGCTTATTAGCGAGAGACACCGGGGAGCTGTTTTTT. Amino acids: CASSLLARDTGELFF.